The clone carrying this T cell receptor (beta chain) has a handful of counts. The junction departs from germline at one end; a sequencing error may be responsible. This entry is derived from a study of cytomegalovirus exposure and HLA in healthy donors. Overall study: Membership in the Caucasian-associated ancestry cluster was found for about 80% of fewer than 450 genotyped donors.

As for the donors, each was a healthy bone marrow donor. PCR primers comprised 60 Vbeta and 13 Jbeta primers. Sequenced by immunoSEQ multiplex PCR; TCRdb stores in-frame clones only, minus some. The sample shows roughly 100,000 clones, 65% to 80% of them seen only once. Germline CDR1 is SEHNR and CDR2 is FQNEAQ (reference sequence). This CDR3 is 16 amino acids long. V is TRBV7-9 and J is TRBJ1-4; possibly TRBD1 for D (5 bases). Sequencing was done on a sample of PBMCs. This TCR came from a woman aged 35 to 49 in good health and CMV-seronegative. CDR3 in DNA: TGTTCCAGCAGCAAAGGGGTGGAGCTCTTGAATGAAAAACTGTTTTTT. Its protein is CSSSKGVELLNEKLFF. Full variable domain (rest looked up from reference TRBV7-9 and TRBJ1-4): DTGVSQNPRHKITKRGQNVTFRCDPISEHNRLYWYRQTLGQGPEFLTYFQNEAQLEKSRLLSDRFSAERPKGSFSTLEIQRTEQGDSAMYLCSSSKGVELLNEKLFFGSGTQLSVL.